A single sample gave rise to the 24 T cell receptor beta chains below, sequenced in a study of blood T cell repertoires in COVID-19. Assay: immunoSEQ multiplex PCR; the TCRdb copy retains only in-frame clones and omits some. The sample lists about 400,000 clones; just under 90% were seen once. Source material: PBMCs or T cells enriched from blood (not recorded which). The receptors were gathered from a woman aged 25 to 39 who had recovered from COVID-19.

This clone was detected only once. V usage is TRBV7-2 and J usage is TRBJ2-5; TRBD2 agrees at 9 bases. With 5 bases clipped from V and 5 bases from J, the junction kept 6 bases outside the gene matches. The CDR3 is 14 amino acids. Germline V gives CDR1 SGHTA, CDR2 FQGNSA. CDR3 sequence (DNA): TGTGCCAGCAGCCCCATTACTAGCGGGGAGACCCAGTACTTC. Translating gives CASSPITSGETQYF.

This clone appeared a single time. The chain recombines TRBV2 with TRBJ2-2, with 7 bases that match TRBD1. The CDR3 runs 16 residues. Germline V gene sequence: CDR1 SNHLY, CDR2 FYNNEI. With 1 base clipped from V and 1 base from J, the junction kept 3 bases outside the gene matches. The CDR3 is CASSEEGAENTGELFF. The CDR3 coding sequence is TGTGCCAGCAGTGAAGAGGGGGCAGAGAACACCGGGGAGCTGTTTTTT.

This rearrangement joins TRBV5-6 to TRBJ2-1, with D unclear. V lost 0 bases and J lost 10, with 11 bases in between. Germline V gene lookup returns CDR1 SGHDT and CDR2 YYEEEE. This CDR3 spans 13 amino acids. CDR3 residues: CASSLGRRSEQFF. The CDR3 DNA follows: TGTGCCAGCAGCTTGGGACGACGGAGCGAGCAGTTCTTC.

The chain employs TRBV30 and TRBJ1-5; TRBD1 is a possible D gene (5 bases). The CDR3 is made up of 13 amino acids. The germline CDR1 and CDR2 sequences are GTSNPN and SVGIG (reference sequence). With 4 bases removed from V and 3 bases from J, the gap between germline ends came to 10 bases. This CDR3 is CAWKTGVNQPQHF. The CDR3 nucleotides read TGTGCCTGGAAAACGGGGGTCAATCAGCCCCAGCATTTT.

The chain combines TRBV6-5 with TRBJ2-1; tentatively, D is TRBD1 (6 bases). CDR1 and CDR2 (germline): MNHEY, SVGAGI. The CDR3 runs 14 residues. V was shortened by 2 bases and J by 7 bases, with 12 bases between the two germline ends. The CDR3 here is CASSYNRESNEQFF. The CDR3, as DNA: TGTGCCAGCAGTTACAACAGGGAGTCGAATGAGCAGTTCTTC.

This clone was seen only a few times. This chain joins TRBV18 and TRBJ2-5; 8 bases align to TRBD2. Per the germline V gene, CDR1 is KGHSH and CDR2 is LQKENI. Trimming cost V 2 bases and J 4 bases; bases outside gene matches: 6. This CDR3 spans 15 amino acids. The CDR3 region has the DNA TGTGCCAGCTCACCAGCCGCCGCGGGGGGAGAGACCCAGTACTTC. Translating it yields CASSPAAAGGETQYF.

This clone was seen only once. The chain has TRBV7-9 and TRBJ2-7, with TRBD1 as a possible D gene (5 bases). The CDR3 contains 13 residues. Germline values: CDR1 SEHNR, CDR2 FQNEAQ (reference sequence). The V and J ends lost 0 bases and 10 bases respectively, with 13 bases between them. The CDR3 DNA is TGTGCCAGCAGCTTAGCAGTTCAGGGCCATCAGTACTTC. It yields the protein CASSLAVQGHQYF.

The DNA for the CDR3 is TGCGCCAGCAGTGAGTCAGTAGGACGGGGGTATACTGAAGCTTTCTTT. Translated, it gives CASSESVGRGYTEAFF. The chain recombines TRBV10-1 with TRBJ1-1, with D perhaps matching TRBD1 (5 bases). CDR1 and CDR2 from the germline V gene are WNHNN and SYGVQD (reference sequence). CDR3 length equals 16 residues. The ends were cut back, 0 bases at V and 5 bases at J, with 16 bases in the middle.

This clone was recorded once. V and J are TRBV7-3 and TRBJ2-2; a possible D gene is TRBD1 (5 bases). This CDR3 region has 13 residues. Per germline, CDR1 SGHTA and CDR2 FQGTGA. Trimming stripped 5 bases from V and 8 bases from J, with 12 bases between. Here the CDR3 reads CASSRGRTGELFF. In DNA, the CDR3 is TGTGCCAGCAGCCGAGGCCGGACAGGGGAGCTGTTTTTT.

CDR3 coding DNA: TGTGCCAGTAGAAAACCACAGGGAACTGGCTATGGCTACACCTTC. Residues: CASRKPQGTGYGYTF. The chain has TRBV19 and TRBJ1-2, with D maybe TRBD1 (6 bases). The CDR3 loop spans 15 amino acids. V was trimmed by 6 bases and J by 4 bases, leaving 18 bases between them. The V gene's germline CDR1 is LNHDA and CDR2 SQIVND (reference sequence).

V is TRBV5-1 and J is TRBJ2-7; the D gene is possibly TRBD2 (6 bases). The CDR3 covers 16 residues. The V end was cut by 0 bases, the J end by 2 bases, with 15 bases between. Germline CDR1 reads SGHRS; CDR2 reads YFSETQ. This CDR3 is CASSLGRGLTAYEQYF. Written as DNA, the CDR3 is TGCGCCAGCAGCTTGGGGAGGGGACTGACCGCCTACGAGCAGTACTTC.

This chain uses TRBV5-1 with TRBJ2-3; 7 positions agree with TRBD2. CDR3 size: 16 residues. Germline V gives CDR1 SGHRS, CDR2 YFSETQ. V shed 4 bases, J shed 3 bases, and the junction held 11 bases outside the gene matches. As DNA, the CDR3 is TGCGCCAGCAGCCCGGCTGCGGGAGTAAGTACAGATACGCAGTATTTT. As protein: CASSPAAGVSTDTQYF. Variable domain in full (rest from reference TRBV5-1 and TRBJ2-3): KAGVTQTPRYLIKTRGQQVTLSCSPISGHRSVSWYQQTPGQGLQFLFEYFSETQRNKGNFPGRFSGRQFSNSRSEMNVSTLELGDSALYLCASSPAAGVSTDTQYFGPGTRLTVL.

In this sample, this clone turned up once. The CDR3 here is CAWSVGLAGGEQFF. CDR3 bases: TGTGCCTGGAGTGTGGGACTAGCGGGAGGGGAGCAGTTCTTC. The rearrangement links TRBV30 to TRBJ2-1, with TRBD2 matching 16 bases. Germline-derived CDR1 and CDR2 are GTSNPN and SVGIG (reference sequence). This CDR3 has 14 amino acids. The trim removed 0 bases at V and 10 bases at J, leaving 0 bases unmatched.

The chain joins TRBV14 to TRBJ1-1; D gene uncertain. CDR1 is SGHDN and CDR2 is FVKESK in the germline V gene. The CDR3 totals 14 residues. Trimming left V 3 bases short and J 1 base short, with 9 bases between. This chain's CDR3 is CASSQWAGNTEAFF. CDR3 in DNA: TGTGCCAGCAGCCAGTGGGCAGGGAACACTGAAGCTTTCTTT.

The chain combines TRBV25-1 with TRBJ1-5; 8 bases map to TRBD1. Germline CDR1 and CDR2: MGHDK and SYGVNS. V was pared by 0 bases and J by 6 bases, with 7 bases of the junction left unmatched. The CDR3 totals 16 residues. CDR3 DNA: TGTGCCAGCAGTGAATATATAACAGGGGGATTTCAGCCCCAGCATTTT. It specifies CASSEYITGGFQPQHF. Full variable domain (outside the CDR3, taken from reference TRBV25-1 and TRBJ1-5): EADIYQTPRYLVIGTGKKITLECSQTMGHDKMYWYQQDPGMELHLIHYSYGVNSTEKGDLSSESTVSRIRTEHFPLTLESARPSHTSQYLCASSEYITGGFQPQHFGDGTRLSIL.

This clone was found once. The rearrangement joins TRBV24-1 to TRBJ2-3; tentative D call: TRBD2 (6 bases). The CDR3 is 15 residues long. The germline V and J ends were trimmed by 9 bases and 3 bases, with 18 bases remaining between them. The germline V gene encodes CDR1 KGHDR and CDR2 SFDVKD. The CDR3 coding sequence is TGTGCCACCTCCCAGAGAGGTCTAGCGACAGATACGCAGTATTTT. Amino acids: CATSQRGLATDTQYF.

The chain combines TRBV2 with TRBJ1-1, with 7 nucleotides matching TRBD1. This CDR3 is 13 amino acids long. With 10 bases clipped from V and 6 bases from J, the junction kept 11 bases outside the gene matches. CDR1 is SNHLY, CDR2 FYNNEI, per germline. This CDR3 is CATTGGGYAEAFF. In DNA, the CDR3 is TGTGCCACCACAGGAGGGGGCTACGCTGAAGCTTTCTTT.

V usage is TRBV9 and J usage is TRBJ1-2; 9 bases agree with TRBD1. This CDR3 is built from 15 residues. Germline CDR1 and CDR2: SGDLS and YYNGEE. Trimming removed 5 bases from V and 2 bases from J; junction bases left unmatched: 7. The CDR3 region is CASRADRGPNYGYTF. The CDR3 DNA follows: TGTGCCAGCAGGGCGGACAGGGGCCCCAACTATGGCTACACCTTC.

V is TRBV30 and J is TRBJ2-7; D is possibly TRBD2 (7 bases). V lost 2 bases and J lost 5, with 16 bases in between. Germline assignment: CDR1 GTSNPN and CDR2 SVGIG (reference sequence). The CDR3 is made up of 14 amino acids. CDR3 coding DNA: TGTGCCTGGAGTACCGGACTAGGGGGGCACGAGCAGTACTTC. Encoded protein: CAWSTGLGGHEQYF. The entire variable domain, with the rest obtained from reference TRBV30 and TRBJ2-7, is as follows: SQTIHQWPATLVQPVGSPLSLECTVEGTSNPNLYWYRQAAGRGLQLLFYSVGIGQISSEVPQNLSASRPQDRQFILSSKKLLLSDSGFYLCAWSTGLGGHEQYFGPGTRLTVT.

The rearrangement joins TRBV28 to TRBJ1-3; no clear D gene. The CDR3 length is 14 residues. The germline V and J ends were trimmed by 3 bases and 2 bases, with 8 bases remaining between them. Germline V gene lookup returns CDR1 MDHEN and CDR2 SYDVKM. The CDR3 loop reads CASSFVTPGNTIYF. The CDR3 nucleotides are TGTGCCAGCAGTTTTGTGACTCCTGGAAACACCATATATTTT.

The chain links TRBV19 to TRBJ2-2; D call uncertain. This CDR3 spans 14 amino acids. From germline, CDR1 is LNHDA and CDR2 SQIVND (reference sequence). Trimming left V 3 bases short and J 2 bases short, with 7 bases between. CDR3 nucleotide sequence: TGTGCCAGTAGTATTGGCGGTAACACCGGGGAGCTGTTTTTT. Amino acid sequence: CASSIGGNTGELFF.

V and J are TRBV7-3 and TRBJ2-6, with a weak D call TRBD1 (5 bases). Germline CDR1 reads SGHTA; CDR2 reads FQGTGA. Trimming shortened V by 3 bases and J by 2 bases, and 8 bases separated the two germline ends. The CDR3 length is 15 residues. The CDR3 bases are TGTGCCAGCAGCTTTAGGGGCGCTGGGGCCAACGTCCTGACTTTC. Translation: CASSFRGAGANVLTF.

The chain has TRBV9 and TRBJ1-2; TRBD1 matches 7 bases. The germline CDR1 and CDR2 sequences are SGDLS and YYNGEE. CDR3 length equals 15 residues. V gave up 0 bases and J gave up 5 bases; unmatched junction bases: 7. The DNA of the CDR3 is TGTGCCAGCAGCGTAGAGGGCAGGGGGGATTATGGCTACACCTTC. Protein product: CASSVEGRGDYGYTF. The full variable domain, in which reference TRBV9 and TRBJ1-2 provide the parts outside the CDR3, is DSGVTQTPKHLITATGQRVTLRCSPRSGDLSVYWYQQSLDQGLQFLIQYYNGEERAKGNILERFSAQQFPDLHSELNLSSLELGDSALYFCASSVEGRGDYGYTFGSGTRLTVV.

The chain links TRBV7-7 to TRBJ2-6, with 13 bases lining up with TRBD2. Germline CDR1 is SSHAT and CDR2 is FNYEAQ (reference sequence). J gave up 2 bases and V 5 bases, and 3 bases lay outside the gene matches. The CDR3 runs to 17 residues. The CDR3 region is CASSPGLAGTGANVLTF. As DNA, the CDR3 is TGTGCCAGCAGCCCGGGACTAGCGGGAACTGGGGCCAACGTCCTGACTTTC.